This TCR beta chain came from a study of identical twins. All donors were healthy Caucasians. The germline V gene encodes CDR1 ENHRY and CDR2 SYGVKD. The CDR3 contains 13 residues. V was clipped by 6 bases and J by 5 bases, with 11 bases between them. Using its own MiXCR run on the 5' RACE reads, TCRdb lists one record per CDR3 protein. The sample holds around 480,000 distinct CDR3 sequences, roughly an eighth seen once. These data were also filed under a second study, of yellow fever vaccine responses in identical twins.

The receptor comes from a woman aged 18-30 years in good health. The sample consisted of CD4+ T cells sorted from blood. This chain uses TRBV10-3 with TRBJ2-1; D tentatively reads TRBD1 or TRBD2 (5 bases each). Here the CDR3 reads CAIRGEQNNEQFF. The CDR3 nucleotides read TGTGCCATCAGGGGGGAACAGAACAATGAGCAGTTCTTC.